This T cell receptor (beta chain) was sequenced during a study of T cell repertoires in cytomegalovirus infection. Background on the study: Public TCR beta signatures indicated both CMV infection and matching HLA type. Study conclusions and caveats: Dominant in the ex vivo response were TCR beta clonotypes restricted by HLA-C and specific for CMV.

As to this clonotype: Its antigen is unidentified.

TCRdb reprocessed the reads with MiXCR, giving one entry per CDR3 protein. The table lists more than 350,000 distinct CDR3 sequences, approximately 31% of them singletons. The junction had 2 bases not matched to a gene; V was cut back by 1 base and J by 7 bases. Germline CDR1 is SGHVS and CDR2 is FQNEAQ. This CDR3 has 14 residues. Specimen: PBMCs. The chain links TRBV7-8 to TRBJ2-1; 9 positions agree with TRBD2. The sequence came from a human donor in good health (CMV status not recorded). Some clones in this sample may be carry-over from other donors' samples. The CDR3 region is CASSLVLAGNEQFF. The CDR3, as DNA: TGTGCCAGCAGCTTAGTACTAGCGGGTAATGAGCAGTTCTTC. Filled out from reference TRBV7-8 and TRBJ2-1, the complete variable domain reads GAGVSQSPRYKVAKRGQDVALRCDPISGHVSLFWYQQALGQGPEFLTYFQNEAQLDKSGLPSDRFFAERPEGSVSTLKIQRTQQEDSAVYLCASSLVLAGNEQFFGPGTRLTVL.